Listed here is a single T cell receptor (beta chain). This sample was included in a study of molecular identifiers for immune sequencing clone quantification. Germline loops: CDR1 DFQATT, CDR2 SNEGSKA (reference sequence). The CDR3 is 14 amino acids. J lost 3 bases, V lost 6 bases, and 7 bases had no gene match. TCRdb used MiXCR to reprocess the PCR reads, holding one entry per CDR3 protein. The repertoire holds 70,000 to 90,000 distinct CDR3 sequences, with 21% as singletons. The chain recombines TRBV20-1 with TRBJ2-1; 8 nucleotides line up with TRBD2. The TCR originated in a human donor in good health. Some libraries in this study had Jurkat cell RNA spiked in. The sample consisted of naive CD8+ T cells from blood, with Jurkat cell RNA spiked in. The subset here: FACS-sorted CD8+CD4-CCR7+CD45RA+ naive T cells. This chain's CDR3 is CSATTLAVYNEQFF. CDR3 coding DNA: TGCAGTGCGACGACACTAGCGGTCTACAATGAGCAGTTCTTC.